This note documents a single T cell receptor (beta chain) sequence. Its antigen is undetermined. The data were produced by immunoSEQ multiplex PCR, yet TCRdb's version contains in-frame clones alone and is incomplete. The table lists approximately 140,000 clones, around nine tenths of them singletons. Pooling covered second doses at about 4 or about 12 weeks. The data stem from a study of T cell responses to AZD1222 COVID-19 vaccine. Study findings and constraints: AZD1222 recipients seropositive at baseline numbered only six or seven. Once two AZD1222 doses were given, Spike-specific TCR breadth and depth went up.

Unmatched junction bases numbered 7, after V lost 3 bases and J lost 11 bases. The germline V gene encodes CDR1 SNHLY and CDR2 FYNNEI. CDR3 length: 14 residues. The material sequenced was peripheral blood, taken 28 days after the second AZD1222 dose. This rearrangement joins TRBV2 to TRBJ2-1; 10 bases are a match to TRBD2. The clonotype originates from an adult who received the AZD1222 COVID-19 vaccine. The CDR3, as DNA: TGTGCCAGCAGTGACGAGGGACTAGCGAAAAAGCAGTTCTTC. It yields the protein CASSDEGLAKKQFF.